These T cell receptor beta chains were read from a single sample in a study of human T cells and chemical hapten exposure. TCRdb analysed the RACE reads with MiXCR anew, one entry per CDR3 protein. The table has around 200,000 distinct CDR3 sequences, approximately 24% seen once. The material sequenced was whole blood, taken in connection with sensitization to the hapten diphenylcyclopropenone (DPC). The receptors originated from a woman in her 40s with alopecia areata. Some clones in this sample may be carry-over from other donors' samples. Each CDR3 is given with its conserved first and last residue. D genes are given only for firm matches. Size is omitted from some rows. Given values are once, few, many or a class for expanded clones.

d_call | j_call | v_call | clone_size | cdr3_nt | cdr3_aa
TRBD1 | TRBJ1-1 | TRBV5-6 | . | TGTGCCAGCAGCGGGTTACAGGGGTTCGATATGAACACTGAAGCTTTCTTT | CASSGLQGFDMNTEAFF
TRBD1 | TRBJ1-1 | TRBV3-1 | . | TGTGCCAGCAGCCGCCGGGCGGGACAGGGGGACGAAGCTTTCTTT | CASSRRAGQGDEAFF
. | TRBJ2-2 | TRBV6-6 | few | TGTGCCAGCAGACTAGACACCCTGGGCACCGGGGAGCTGTTTTTT | CASRLDTLGTGELFF
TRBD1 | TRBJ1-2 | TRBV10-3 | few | TGTGCCATCAGCCGACCACAGGGGCCCTATGGCTACACCTTC | CAISRPQGPYGYTF
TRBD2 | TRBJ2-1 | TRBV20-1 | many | TGCAGTGCTAGAGTTTGGGCGGGGGGCTCCTACAATGAGCAGTTCTTC | CSARVWAGGSYNEQFF
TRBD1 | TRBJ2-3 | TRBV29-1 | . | TGCAGCGGGACGGGGACAGGGTTTGAGGATACGCAGTATTTT | CSGTGTGFEDTQYF
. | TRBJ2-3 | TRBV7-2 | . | TGTGCCAGCAGCTTAACAGGGAACCGTGCAGATACGCAGTATTTT | CASSLTGNRADTQYF
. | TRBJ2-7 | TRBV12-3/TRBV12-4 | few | TGTGCCAGCAGTCAAAGGGGGGACGAGCAGTACTTC | CASSQRGDEQYF
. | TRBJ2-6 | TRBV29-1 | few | TGCAGCGTTGCGGTCGATATAGACTCTGGGGCCAACGTCCTGACTTTC | CSVAVDIDSGANVLTF
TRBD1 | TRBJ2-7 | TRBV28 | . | TGTGCCAGCAGTTTAGGGGACAGGGATGCGTCCGAGCAGTACTTC | CASSLGDRDASEQYF
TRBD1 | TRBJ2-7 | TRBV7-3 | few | TGTGCCAGCAGCCCGACAGGGTCCTACGAGCAGTACTTC | CASSPTGSYEQYF